The T cell receptor (beta chain) described here comes from a study of T cell responses to AZD1222 COVID-19 vaccine. Worth noting for this clone: Antigen unknown.

Clones were read by immunoSEQ multiplex PCR, and TCRdb kept only the in-frame ones, dropping some. This sample has 75,000 to 100,000 clones; more than 75% occur once, and the top ten carry around 3%. Germline-derived CDR1 and CDR2 are LNHDA and SQIVND (reference sequence). Trimming took 4 bases from V and 3 from J; bases not matched to a gene: 2. This CDR3 comprises 13 residues. Study outcomes and limitations: Variant regions that are unmutated are reportedly the target of nearly half of spike-specific TCRs.

This sequence joins TRBV19 and TRBJ2-7, with 8 bases matching TRBD1. The sequence was obtained from an adult in good health. Sequenced here: peripheral blood, sampled on day 0 of AZD1222 vaccination. The CDR3 DNA reads as TGTGCCAGTAGTACAGGGGGCTTCTACGAGCAGTACTTC. As protein: CASSTGGFYEQYF.